A single sample gave rise to the 12 T cell receptor beta chains below, sequenced in a study of T cell changes during pregnancy in multiple sclerosis (dated by TCRdb to about 2019). The library was produced with the immunoSEQ multiplex PCR assay. Held by TCRdb, this immuneACCESS table contains in-frame sequences only and omits some clones. Under half of the omission traces to an unresolved V gene where checked; the cause of the rest is unknown. Within this sample are about 40,000 clones, with 70% to 90% of them counted one time only. The ten biggest clones cover more than 0.7% of the sample. The source material was CD4+ T cells from peripheral blood mononuclear cells, sampled after pregnancy. The source is a female donor with multiple sclerosis, enrolled in a pregnancy study.

This sequence joins TRBV19 and TRBJ1-1, with TRBD1 identical over 8 bases. J lost 4 bases, V lost 4 bases, and 8 bases had no gene match. The CDR3 is 15 amino acids. Germline V lookup: CDR1 LNHDA, CDR2 SQIVND (reference sequence). The CDR3 DNA reads TGTGCCAGTAGTACTAATCAGGGGGCGAGCACTGAAGCTTTCTTT. It specifies CASSTNQGASTEAFF.

The J gene is TRBJ2-3, the V gene TRBV28; the match to TRBD2 covers 10 bases. From germline, CDR1 is MDHEN and CDR2 SYDVKM. The V segment lost 5 bases and the J segment 3 bases; nucleotides outside the gene matches: 8. CDR3 length: 16 residues. CDR3 in amino acids: CASSLAGAVLTDTQYF. CDR3 nucleotide sequence: TGTGCCAGCAGTCTAGCGGGGGCGGTGCTGACAGATACGCAGTATTTT.

This chain connects TRBV5-1 to TRBJ1-1; TRBD1 aligns across 11 bases. With V trimmed by 2 bases and J by 0 bases, 6 bases remained unmatched. CDR3 length: 17 residues. The germline V gene has CDR1 SGHRS and CDR2 YFSETQ. The CDR3 sequence: CASSFRDRGAMNTEAFF. CDR3 bases: TGCGCCAGCAGCTTCAGGGACAGGGGGGCCATGAACACTGAAGCTTTCTTT. Looking up the rest from reference TRBV5-1 and TRBJ1-1 gives the full variable domain: KAGVTQTPRYLIKTRGQQVTLSCSPISGHRSVSWYQQTPGQGLQFLFEYFSETQRNKGNFPGRFSGRQFSNSRSEMNVSTLELGDSALYLCASSFRDRGAMNTEAFFGQGTRLTVV.

The rearrangement links TRBV10-1 to TRBJ2-3; unclear D gene. Germline CDR1 is WNHNN and CDR2 is SYGVQD (reference sequence). V dropped 6 bases and J dropped 0 bases, with 7 bases sitting between them. This CDR3 region has 13 residues. DNA for the CDR3: TGCGCCAGCAGCCCTCAGAGCACAGATACGCAGTATTTT. This translates into CASSPQSTDTQYF.

The chain joins TRBV6-1 to TRBJ2-2, with 9 bases lining up with TRBD1. This CDR3 has 15 amino acids. Trimming took 6 bases from V and 7 from J; bases not matched to a gene: 9. The germline CDR1 and CDR2 sequences are MNHNS and SASEGT. The CDR3 DNA reads TGTGCCAGCAGCCGGACAGGGGCCATCGGCGGGGAGCTGTTTTTT. Translation gives CASSRTGAIGGELFF.

The chain recombines TRBV5-4 with TRBJ2-7; TRBD2 aligns across 11 bases. V gave up 0 bases and J gave up 4 bases; unmatched junction bases: 6. The CDR3 length is 16 residues. In germline, CDR1 is SGHNT, CDR2 YYREEE (reference sequence). For the CDR3, the DNA is TGTGCCAGCAGCTTGGGGGCTAGCGGGGGGTTTTACGAGCAGTACTTC. Its translation is CASSLGASGGFYEQYF.

CDR3 DNA: TGTGCCACCAGCCGAGGGGGCAGATTAACTGACTATGGCTACACCTTC. Its protein product is CATSRGGRLTDYGYTF. V is TRBV15 and J is TRBJ1-2; TRBD1 matches 7 bases. Germline V gene sequence: CDR1 LNHNV, CDR2 YYDKDF (reference sequence). This CDR3 contains 16 residues. V gave up 5 bases and J gave up 3 bases; unmatched junction bases: 12.

The chain links TRBV7-3 to TRBJ1-3; a possible D gene is TRBD1 (5 bases). The CDR3 contains 15 residues. CDR1 and CDR2 from the germline V gene are SGHTA and FQGTGA. The V and J ends lost 0 bases and 5 bases respectively, with 11 bases between them. DNA for the CDR3: TGTGCCAGCAGCTTAACGTCAGGGCAGAGAAACACCATATATTTT. This sequence encodes CASSLTSGQRNTIYF. The full variable domain, its missing parts supplied by reference TRBV7-3 and TRBJ1-3, is GAGVSQTPSNKVTEKGKYVELRCDPISGHTALYWYRQSLGQGPEFLIYFQGTGAADDSGLPNDRFFAVRPEGSVSTLKIQRTERGDSAVYLCASSLTSGQRNTIYFGEGSWLTVV.

The V call is TRBV7-2, the J call TRBJ2-1; 11 bases fit TRBD1. Germline CDR1 is SGHTA and CDR2 is FQGNSA. The CDR3 is made up of 15 amino acids. J lost 2 bases, V lost 5 bases, and 2 bases had no gene match. CDR3 protein: CASSRDRGAYNEQFF. The CDR3 DNA reads TGTGCCAGCAGCCGGGACAGGGGGGCCTACAATGAGCAGTTCTTC.

The chain carries TRBV27 and TRBJ2-2, with 16 positions matching TRBD2. This CDR3 contains 18 residues. In germline, CDR1 is MNHEY, CDR2 SMNVEV (reference sequence). V trimming: 6 bases; J trimming: 6 bases; junction bases outside the gene matches: 10. The CDR3 DNA sequence: TGTGCCAGCAGACTCTGGGGACTAGCGGGGGGGATCGCCGGGGAGCTGTTTTTT. Residues: CASRLWGLAGGIAGELFF.

This sequence joins TRBV5-4 and TRBJ1-2; D gene uncertain. Germline V lookup: CDR1 SGHNT, CDR2 YYREEE (reference sequence). The V gene lost 0 bases and the J gene lost 8 bases, with 8 bases spanning the gap. The CDR3 runs 12 residues. CDR3 DNA sequence: TGTGCCAGCAGCTTGGATGAGGGAGGCTACACCTTC. Protein product: CASSLDEGGYTF.

The chain is built from TRBV10-3 and TRBJ1-2, with D possibly matching TRBD1 (6 bases). This CDR3 contains 14 residues. CDR1 and CDR2 from the germline V gene are ENHRY and SYGVKD. V shed 4 bases and J shed 3 bases, with 12 bases lying between them. Here the CDR3 reads CAISVWDTDYGYTF. CDR3 sequence (DNA): TGTGCCATCAGTGTTTGGGACACCGACTATGGCTACACCTTC.